The clone carrying this T cell receptor beta chain was counted once. A read error may explain this, as a much larger clone is one base away. Newly diagnosed hyperthyroidism donors, aged 18 to 65, duration under 2 months. Establishment of the diagnosis relied upon clinical symptoms, serum thyroxine, TRAb, thyroid ultrasound and orbital computed tomography. The data were obtained in a study of Graves' ophthalmopathy and Graves' hyperthyroidism. Overall study context: If no ophthalmopathy appeared within 18 months of follow-up, hyperthyroidism was termed stable.

RNA served as the template for amplifying TCR beta CDR3 regions. Amplification began with first-round RT-PCR using HTBI primers, then second-round multiplex PCR was performed. TCRdb recomputed calls from the multiplex PCR reads with MiXCR, one row per CDR3 protein. This sample has around 1,200,000 distinct CDR3 sequences, with 35% to 45% found just once. This receptor was identified in an adult man with Graves' hyperthyroidism. Sequences were obtained from peripheral blood or thyroid tissue (not recorded which).

The CDR3 here is CASSRSGFSYEQCF. In DNA, the CDR3 is TGTGCCAGCAGCCGTAGCGGGTTCTCCTACGAGCAGTGCTTC. The chain joins TRBV11-1 to TRBJ2-7, with 7 positions matching TRBD2. The CDR3 consists of 14 residues. The germline V gene encodes CDR1 SGHAT and CDR2 FQDESV (reference sequence).